The clone carrying this T cell receptor beta chain appeared once. Using immunoSEQ multiplex PCR, the repertoire was profiled, and TCRdb retains in-frame clones only, with some absent. The table includes 170,000 or so clones, roughly 87% detected once. This specimen comes from a study of blood T cell repertoires in COVID-19. V lost 5 bases, J lost 3 bases, and 19 bases lay in between. CDR1 and CDR2 (germline): SGHTA, FQGNSA. The CDR3 covers 16 residues. The specimen was peripheral blood. This chain links TRBV7-2 with TRBJ1-1; D may be TRBD1 (6 bases). The TCR comes from a man younger than 35 who had recovered from COVID-19. The CDR3 is CASSPGGLRGYTEAFF. In DNA form, the CDR3 reads TGTGCCAGCAGCCCCGGTGGGCTGAGGGGGTACACTGAAGCTTTCTTT.